These T cell receptor beta chains were read from a single sample in a study of cytomegalovirus exposure and HLA in healthy donors. Clones were sequenced by immunoSEQ multiplex PCR, and TCRdb holds only the in-frame ones, with some missing. Here the sample spans around 200,000 clones, 70% to 85% being singletons. The sequenced sample consisted of PBMCs. The receptors here all came from a man aged 50-59 years in good health and CMV-seronegative. Both conserved end residues are part of each CDR3. The D gene is left open where the match is weak. Only part of the rows carry a size: once, few, many, or a class if the clone is expanded.

>.|TRBV9|.|TRBJ2-3
CASSVGVGGTRSDTQYF
TGTGCCAGCAGCGTAGGGGTCGGCGGGACCAGATCGGATACGCAGTATTTT
>.|TRBV10-3|.|TRBJ2-7
CAISEGLASTYEQYF
TGTGCCATCAGTGAGGGGCTAGCGTCTACCTACGAGCAGTACTTC
>.|TRBV19|.|TRBJ2-7
CASSPGTPTYEQYF
TGTGCCAGTAGTCCCGGGACACCCACCTACGAGCAGTACTTC
>.|TRBV2|.|TRBJ2-2
CASTSSTGELFF
TGTGCCAGCACTTCGAGCACCGGGGAGCTGTTTTTT
>few|TRBV6-1|.|TRBJ2-5
CASSNNLQETQYF
TGTGCCAGCAGTAATAACTTACAAGAGACCCAGTACTTC
>.|TRBV19|.|TRBJ2-1
CASSIGWAPTYNEQFF
TGTGCCAGTAGTATAGGGTGGGCCCCGACCTACAATGAGCAGTTCTTC
>.|TRBV11-2|TRBD2|TRBJ2-3
CASTLAGARDTQYF
TGTGCCAGCACGTTAGCGGGAGCGCGAGATACGCAGTATTTT
>.|TRBV5-1|TRBD1|TRBJ1-2
CASSLSGTGGGYTF
TGCGCCAGCAGCCTTTCCGGGACAGGGGGCGGCTACACCTTC
>.|TRBV6-5|TRBD2|TRBJ2-2
CASSRSGIGGELFF
TGTGCCAGCAGTCGTAGCGGGATTGGCGGGGAGCTGTTTTTT
>.|TRBV9|TRBD2|TRBJ2-1
CASSVGGTTYNEQFF
TGTGCCAGCAGCGTAGGAGGGACTACCTACAATGAGCAGTTCTTC
>.|TRBV15|.|TRBJ1-1
CATSTSTRVGTEAFF
TGTGCCACCAGCACGTCGACCAGGGTTGGCACTGAAGCTTTCTTT
>few|TRBV9|TRBD2|TRBJ2-3
CASNPGGGADTQYF
TGTGCCAGCAACCCGGGGGGGGGCGCAGATACGCAGTATTTT
>.|TRBV5-1|.|TRBJ2-7
CASSLGQTASYEQYF
TGCGCCAGCAGCTTGGGTCAGACAGCCTCCTACGAACAGTACTTC